This T cell receptor beta chain is from a study of blood T cells in healthy people across ages. V lost 4 bases, J lost 4 bases, and 17 bases lay in between. Germline V gene data show CDR1 as MNHEY and CDR2 as SVGEGT. The CDR3 is 16 residues long. This clonotype was seen a handful of times. A second PCR, run for about 6 to 12 cycles, used a sample-barcoded 5' primer plus a J-beta primer mix. TCRdb recomputed calls from the 5' RACE reads with MiXCR, one row per CDR3 protein. The sample includes 800,000 or so distinct CDR3 sequences, just under 25% of them seen just once. This sample also belongs to another study, concerning T cells of mothers and their children.

This receptor was identified in a boy between 10 and 17 years old in good health. Sequences were obtained from blood. The chain couples TRBV6-2 or TRBV6-3 to TRBJ2-1; tentative D call: TRBD2 (6 bases). CDR3 residues: CASSLNLRGWYNEQFF. CDR3 sequence (DNA): TGTGCCAGCAGTTTGAACCTGCGGGGATGGTACAATGAGCAGTTCTTC.